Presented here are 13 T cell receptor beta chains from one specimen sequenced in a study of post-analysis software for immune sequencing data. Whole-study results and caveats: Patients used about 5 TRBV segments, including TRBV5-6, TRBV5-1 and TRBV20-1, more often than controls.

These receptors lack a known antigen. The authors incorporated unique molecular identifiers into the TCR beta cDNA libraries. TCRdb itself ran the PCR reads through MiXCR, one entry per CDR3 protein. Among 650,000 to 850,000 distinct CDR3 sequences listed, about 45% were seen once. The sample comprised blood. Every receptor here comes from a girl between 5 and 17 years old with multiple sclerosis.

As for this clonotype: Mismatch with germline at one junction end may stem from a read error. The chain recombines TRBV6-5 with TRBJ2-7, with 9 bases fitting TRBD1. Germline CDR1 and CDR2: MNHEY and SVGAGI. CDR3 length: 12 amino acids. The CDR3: CASSYLGQGGVF. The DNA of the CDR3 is TGTGCCAGCAGTTACTTGGGACAGGGAGGGGTATTC.

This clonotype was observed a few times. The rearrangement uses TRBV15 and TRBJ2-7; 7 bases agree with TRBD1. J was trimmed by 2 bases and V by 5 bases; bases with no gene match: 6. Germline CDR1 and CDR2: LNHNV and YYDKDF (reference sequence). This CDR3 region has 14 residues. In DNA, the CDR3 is TGTGCCACCAGCGGTGACAGGGAGACCTACGAGCAGTACTTC. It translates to CATSGDRETYEQYF.

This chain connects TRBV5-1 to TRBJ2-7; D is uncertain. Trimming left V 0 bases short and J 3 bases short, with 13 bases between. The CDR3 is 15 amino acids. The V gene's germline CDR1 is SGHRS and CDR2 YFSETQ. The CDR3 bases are TGCGCCAGCAGCTTGGACCCTCAGCGATACTACGAGCAGTACTTC. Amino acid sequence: CASSLDPQRYYEQYF.

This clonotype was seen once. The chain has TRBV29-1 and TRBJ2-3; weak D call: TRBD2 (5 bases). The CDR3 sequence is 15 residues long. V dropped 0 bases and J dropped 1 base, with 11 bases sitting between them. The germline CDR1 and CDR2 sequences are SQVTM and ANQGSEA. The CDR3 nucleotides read TGCAGCGTTGAAGATCACGGGGATGGCACAGATACGCAGTATTTT. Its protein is CSVEDHGDGTDTQYF.

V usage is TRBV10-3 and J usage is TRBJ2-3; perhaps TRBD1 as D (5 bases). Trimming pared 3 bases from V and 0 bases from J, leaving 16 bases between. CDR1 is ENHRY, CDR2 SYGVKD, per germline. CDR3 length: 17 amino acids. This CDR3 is CAISDLGRRGSTDTQYF. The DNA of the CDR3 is TGTGCCATCAGTGACCTGGGGCGAAGAGGCAGCACAGATACGCAGTATTTT.

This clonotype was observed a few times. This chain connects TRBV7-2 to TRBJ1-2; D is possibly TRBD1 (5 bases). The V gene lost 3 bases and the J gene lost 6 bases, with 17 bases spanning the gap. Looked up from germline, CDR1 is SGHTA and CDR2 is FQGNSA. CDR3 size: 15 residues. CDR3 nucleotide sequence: TGTGCCAGCAGCTTGGGGCTCGGAGGGGCAGATGGCTACACCTTC. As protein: CASSLGLGGADGYTF. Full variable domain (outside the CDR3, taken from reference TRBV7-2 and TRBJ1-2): GAGVSQSPSNKVTEKGKDVELRCDPISGHTALYWYRQSLGQGLEFLIYFQGNSAPDKSGLPSDRFSAERTGGSVSTLTIQRTQQEDSAVYLCASSLGLGGADGYTFGSGTRLTVV.

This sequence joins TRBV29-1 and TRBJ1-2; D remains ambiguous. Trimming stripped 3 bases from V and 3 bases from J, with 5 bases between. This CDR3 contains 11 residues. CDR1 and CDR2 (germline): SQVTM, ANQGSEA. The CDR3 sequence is CSVEDDYGYTF. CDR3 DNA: TGCAGCGTTGAGGACGACTATGGCTACACCTTC.

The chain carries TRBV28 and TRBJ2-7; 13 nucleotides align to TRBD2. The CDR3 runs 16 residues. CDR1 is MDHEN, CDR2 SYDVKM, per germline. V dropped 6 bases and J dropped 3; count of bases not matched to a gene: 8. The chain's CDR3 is CASSPSTSGRHYEQYF. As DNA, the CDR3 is TGTGCCAGCAGCCCTTCGACTAGCGGGAGGCACTACGAGCAGTACTTC.

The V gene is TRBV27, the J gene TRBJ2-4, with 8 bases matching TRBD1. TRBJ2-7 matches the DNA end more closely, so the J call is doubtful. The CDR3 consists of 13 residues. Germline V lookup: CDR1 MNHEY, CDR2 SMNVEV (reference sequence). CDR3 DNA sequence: TGTGCCAGCAGGAGACAGGGGAGATACGAGCAGTACTTC. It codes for CASRRQGRYEQYF.

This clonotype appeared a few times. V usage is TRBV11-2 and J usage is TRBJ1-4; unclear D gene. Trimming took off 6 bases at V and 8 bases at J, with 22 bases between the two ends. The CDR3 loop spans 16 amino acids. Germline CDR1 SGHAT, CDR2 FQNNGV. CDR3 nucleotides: TGTGCCAGCAGTCCTAGTGGGGTTTTGGAAGGAGAAAAACTGTTTTTT. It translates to CASSPSGVLEGEKLFF.

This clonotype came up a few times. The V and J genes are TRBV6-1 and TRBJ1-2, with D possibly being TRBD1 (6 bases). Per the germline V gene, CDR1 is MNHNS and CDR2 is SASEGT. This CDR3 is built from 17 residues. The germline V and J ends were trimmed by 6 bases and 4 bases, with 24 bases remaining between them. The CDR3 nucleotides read TGTGCCAGCAGGTCAAAAGCTCCGGGACAAGACCCCTATGGCTACACCTTC. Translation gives CASRSKAPGQDPYGYTF.

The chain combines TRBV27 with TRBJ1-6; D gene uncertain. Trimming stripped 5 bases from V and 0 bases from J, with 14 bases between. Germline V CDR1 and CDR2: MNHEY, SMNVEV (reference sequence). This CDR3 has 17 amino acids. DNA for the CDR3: TGTGCCAGCAGTGGGCAGGCTTCCAGCTCCTATAATTCACCCCTCCACTTT. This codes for CASSGQASSSYNSPLHF.

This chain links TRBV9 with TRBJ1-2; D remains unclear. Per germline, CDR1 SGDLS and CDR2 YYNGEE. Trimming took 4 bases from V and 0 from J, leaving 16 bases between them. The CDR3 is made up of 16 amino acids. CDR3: CASSSQVADSNYGYTF. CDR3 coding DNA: TGTGCCAGCAGCTCGCAGGTGGCGGATTCTAACTATGGCTACACCTTC. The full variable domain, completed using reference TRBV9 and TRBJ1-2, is DSGVTQTPKHLITATGQRVTLRCSPRSGDLSVYWYQQSLDQGLQFLIQYYNGEERAKGNILERFSAQQFPDLHSELNLSSLELGDSALYFCASSSQVADSNYGYTFGSGTRLTVV.